The sequence of this TCR beta chain was determined in a study of response to subunit inactivated influenza vaccine. CDR1 and CDR2 (germline): GTSNPN, SVGIG (reference sequence). Inclusive of both ends, the CDR3 amounts to 14 amino acids. On this clonotype: Its antigen is unknown. The limits of the CDR3 on the DNA are not certain, so only TCRdb's listed CDR3 is given.

Study-wide results and limits: There was a suggestion from the authors that each seasonal influenza vaccination recruits few new T cells.

TCRdb independently ran MiXCR on the RT-PCR reads; one entry per CDR3 protein. The table lists approximately 290,000 distinct CDR3 sequences, about 20% of them singletons. This chain uses TRBV30 with TRBJ2-3. Specimen: PBMCs from blood, collected 21 months after vaccination. The origin of this receptor is a man aged 45 to 70 who received an inactivated influenza vaccine. The CDR3 protein is CAWSVGQGTDTQYF.